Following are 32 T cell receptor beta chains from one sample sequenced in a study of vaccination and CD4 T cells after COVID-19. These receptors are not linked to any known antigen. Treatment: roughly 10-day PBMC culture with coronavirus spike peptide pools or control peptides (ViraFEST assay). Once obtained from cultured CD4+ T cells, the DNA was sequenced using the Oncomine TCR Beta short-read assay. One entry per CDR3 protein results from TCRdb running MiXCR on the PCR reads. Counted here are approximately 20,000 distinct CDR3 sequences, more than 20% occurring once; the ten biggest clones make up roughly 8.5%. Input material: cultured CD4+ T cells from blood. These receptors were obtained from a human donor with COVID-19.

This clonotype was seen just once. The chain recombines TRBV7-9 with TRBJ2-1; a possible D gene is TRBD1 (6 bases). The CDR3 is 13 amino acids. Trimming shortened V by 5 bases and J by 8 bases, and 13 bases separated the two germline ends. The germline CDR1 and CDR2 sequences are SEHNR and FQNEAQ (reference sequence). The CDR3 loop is CASSPQGVHEQFF. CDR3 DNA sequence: TGTGCCAGCAGCCCACAGGGAGTACATGAGCAGTTCTTC.

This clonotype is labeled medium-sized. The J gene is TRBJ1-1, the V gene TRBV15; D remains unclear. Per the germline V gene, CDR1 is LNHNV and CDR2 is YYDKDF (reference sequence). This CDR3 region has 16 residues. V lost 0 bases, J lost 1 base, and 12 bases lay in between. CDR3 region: CATSRDYAGSNTEAFF. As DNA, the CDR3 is TGTGCCACCAGCAGAGATTACGCGGGATCGAACACTGAAGCTTTCTTT.

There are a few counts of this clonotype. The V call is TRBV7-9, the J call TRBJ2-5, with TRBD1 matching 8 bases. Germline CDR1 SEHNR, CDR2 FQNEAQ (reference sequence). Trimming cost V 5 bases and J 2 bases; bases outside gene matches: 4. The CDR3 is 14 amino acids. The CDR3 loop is CASSVGQEQETQYF. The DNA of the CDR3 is TGTGCCAGCAGCGTGGGACAGGAGCAAGAGACCCAGTACTTC.

This chain's CDR3 is CASSLERDRRGDTQYF. As DNA, the CDR3 is TGTGCCAGCAGCTTAGAAAGGGACAGGAGAGGAGATACGCAGTATTTT. J is TRBJ2-3 and V is TRBV7-8; 8 bases map to TRBD1. Germline V gene sequence: CDR1 SGHVS, CDR2 FQNEAQ. The CDR3 has 16 amino acids. J gave up 5 bases and V 1 base, and 8 bases lay outside the gene matches.

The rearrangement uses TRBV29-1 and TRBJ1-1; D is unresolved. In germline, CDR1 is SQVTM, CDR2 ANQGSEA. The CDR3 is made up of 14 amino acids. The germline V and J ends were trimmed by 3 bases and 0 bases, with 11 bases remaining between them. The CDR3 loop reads CSVEFATLNTEAFF. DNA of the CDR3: TGCAGCGTTGAGTTCGCGACATTGAACACTGAAGCTTTCTTT.

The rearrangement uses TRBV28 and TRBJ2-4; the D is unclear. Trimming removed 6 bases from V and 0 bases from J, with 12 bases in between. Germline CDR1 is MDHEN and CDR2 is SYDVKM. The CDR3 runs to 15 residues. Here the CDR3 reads CASSPAKLAKNIQYF. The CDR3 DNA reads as TGTGCCAGCAGCCCTGCCAAACTAGCCAAAAACATTCAGTACTTC.

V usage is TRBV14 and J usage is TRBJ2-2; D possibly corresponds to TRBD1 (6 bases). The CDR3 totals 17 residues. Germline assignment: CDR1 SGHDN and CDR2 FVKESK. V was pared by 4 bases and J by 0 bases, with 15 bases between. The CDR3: CASSRLYRDTNTGELFF. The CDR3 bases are TGTGCCAGCAGCCGACTCTACAGGGACACGAACACCGGGGAGCTGTTTTTT. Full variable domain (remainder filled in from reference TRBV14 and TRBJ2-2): EAGVTQFPSHSVIEKGQTVTLRCDPISGHDNLYWYRRVMGKEIKFLLHFVKESKQDESGMPNNRFLAERTGGTYSTLKVQPAELEDSGVYFCASSRLYRDTNTGELFFGEGSRLTVL.

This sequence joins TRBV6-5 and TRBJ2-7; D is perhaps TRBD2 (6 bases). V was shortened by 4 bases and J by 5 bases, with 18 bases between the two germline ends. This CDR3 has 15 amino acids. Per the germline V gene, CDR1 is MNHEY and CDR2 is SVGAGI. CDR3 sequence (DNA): TGTGCCAGCAGTTCCCGTATGTCGGGAGTAAACGAGCAGTACTTC. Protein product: CASSSRMSGVNEQYF.

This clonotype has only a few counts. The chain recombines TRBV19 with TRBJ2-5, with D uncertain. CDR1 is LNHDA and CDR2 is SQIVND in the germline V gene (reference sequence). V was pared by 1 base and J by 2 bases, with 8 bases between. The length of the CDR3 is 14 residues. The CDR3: CASSIVSGQETQYF. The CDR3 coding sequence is TGTGCCAGTAGTATAGTTTCAGGACAAGAGACCCAGTACTTC.

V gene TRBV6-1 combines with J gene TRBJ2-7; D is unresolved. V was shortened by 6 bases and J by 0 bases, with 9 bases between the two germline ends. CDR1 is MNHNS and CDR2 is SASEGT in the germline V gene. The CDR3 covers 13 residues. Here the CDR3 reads CASRDRGSYEQYF. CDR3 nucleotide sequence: TGTGCCAGCAGGGACCGCGGCTCCTACGAGCAGTACTTC.

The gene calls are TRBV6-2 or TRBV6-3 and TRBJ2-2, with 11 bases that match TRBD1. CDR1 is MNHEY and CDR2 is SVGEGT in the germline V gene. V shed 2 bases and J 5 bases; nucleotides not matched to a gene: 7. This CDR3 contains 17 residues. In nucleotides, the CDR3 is TGTGCCAGCAGTTACGGGCTTGGACAGGGGGCGACCGGGGAGCTGTTTTTT. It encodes CASSYGLGQGATGELFF.

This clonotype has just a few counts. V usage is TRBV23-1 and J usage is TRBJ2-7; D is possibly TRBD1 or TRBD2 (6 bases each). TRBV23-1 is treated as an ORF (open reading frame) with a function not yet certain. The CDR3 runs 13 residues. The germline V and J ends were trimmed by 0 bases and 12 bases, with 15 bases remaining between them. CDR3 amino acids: CASSQSPGAEWYF. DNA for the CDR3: TGCGCCAGCAGTCAATCCCCGGGGGCAGAATGGTACTTC.

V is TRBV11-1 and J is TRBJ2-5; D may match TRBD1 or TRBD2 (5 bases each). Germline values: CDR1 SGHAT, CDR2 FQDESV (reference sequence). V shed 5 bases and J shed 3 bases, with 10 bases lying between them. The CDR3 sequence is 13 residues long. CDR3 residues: CASSRDHEETQYF. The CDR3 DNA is TGTGCCAGCAGCCGGGACCACGAAGAGACCCAGTACTTC.

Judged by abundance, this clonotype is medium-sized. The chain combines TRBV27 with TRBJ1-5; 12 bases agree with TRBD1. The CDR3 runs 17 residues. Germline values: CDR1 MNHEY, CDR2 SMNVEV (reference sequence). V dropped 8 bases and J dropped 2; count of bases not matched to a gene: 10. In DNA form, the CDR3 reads TGTGCCAGCGCAAGTGGGACAGGGGGCGCGGGCAATCAGCCCCAGCATTTT. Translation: CASASGTGGAGNQPQHF.

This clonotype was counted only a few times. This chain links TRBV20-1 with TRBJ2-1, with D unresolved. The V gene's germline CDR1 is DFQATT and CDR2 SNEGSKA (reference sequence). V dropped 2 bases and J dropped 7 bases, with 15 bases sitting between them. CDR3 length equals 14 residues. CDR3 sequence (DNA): TGCAGTGCTAGATCCCCCTGGGCCCATAATGAGCAGTTCTTC. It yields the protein CSARSPWAHNEQFF.

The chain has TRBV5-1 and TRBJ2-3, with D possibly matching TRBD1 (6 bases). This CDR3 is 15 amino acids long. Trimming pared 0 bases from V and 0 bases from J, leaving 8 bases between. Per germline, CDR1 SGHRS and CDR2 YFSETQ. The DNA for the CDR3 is TGCGCCAGCAGCTTGGCAGGGGTCAGCACAGATACGCAGTATTTT. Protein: CASSLAGVSTDTQYF.

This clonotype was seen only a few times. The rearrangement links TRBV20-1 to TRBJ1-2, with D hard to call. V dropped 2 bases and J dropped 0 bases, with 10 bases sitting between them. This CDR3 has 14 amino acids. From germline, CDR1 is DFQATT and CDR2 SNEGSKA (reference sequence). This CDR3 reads CSARLPTANYGYTF. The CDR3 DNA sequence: TGCAGTGCTAGATTACCGACGGCTAACTATGGCTACACCTTC.

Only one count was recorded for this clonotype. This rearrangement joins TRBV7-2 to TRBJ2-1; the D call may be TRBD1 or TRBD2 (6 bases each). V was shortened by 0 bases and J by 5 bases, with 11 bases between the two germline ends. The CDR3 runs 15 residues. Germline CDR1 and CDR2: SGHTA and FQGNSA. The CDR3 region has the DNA TGTGCCAGCAGCTTAGCTGGGGGGACAAACAATGAGCAGTTCTTC. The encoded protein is CASSLAGGTNNEQFF.

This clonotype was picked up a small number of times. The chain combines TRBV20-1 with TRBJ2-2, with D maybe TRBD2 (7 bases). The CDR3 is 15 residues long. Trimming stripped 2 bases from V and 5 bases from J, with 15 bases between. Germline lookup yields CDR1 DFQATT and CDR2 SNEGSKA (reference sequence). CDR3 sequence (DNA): TGCAGTGCTAGATCGGGGGCTAGCGGAACCGGGGAGCTGTTTTTT. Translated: CSARSGASGTGELFF.

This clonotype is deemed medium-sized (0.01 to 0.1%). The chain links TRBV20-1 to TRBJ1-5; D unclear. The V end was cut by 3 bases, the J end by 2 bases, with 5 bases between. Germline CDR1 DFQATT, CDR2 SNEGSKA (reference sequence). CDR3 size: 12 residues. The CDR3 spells CSASRGNQPQHF. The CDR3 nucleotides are TGCAGTGCTAGTAGGGGCAATCAGCCCCAGCATTTT.

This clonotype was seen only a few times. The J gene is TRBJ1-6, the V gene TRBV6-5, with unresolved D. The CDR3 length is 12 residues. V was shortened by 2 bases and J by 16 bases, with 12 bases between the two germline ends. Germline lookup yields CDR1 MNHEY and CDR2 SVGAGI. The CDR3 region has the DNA TGTGCCAGCAGTTACGCGACGGCCCCTCTCCACTTT. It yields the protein CASSYATAPLHF.

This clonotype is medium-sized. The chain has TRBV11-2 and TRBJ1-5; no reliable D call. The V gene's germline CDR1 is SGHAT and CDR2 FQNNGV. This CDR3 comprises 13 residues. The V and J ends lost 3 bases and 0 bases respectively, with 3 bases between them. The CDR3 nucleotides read TGTGCCAGCAGCTTCCATAGCAATCAGCCCCAGCATTTT. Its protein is CASSFHSNQPQHF.

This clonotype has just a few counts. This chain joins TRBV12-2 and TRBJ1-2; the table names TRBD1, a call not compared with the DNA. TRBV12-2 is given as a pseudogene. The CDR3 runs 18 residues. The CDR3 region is CASRLLSPGAGANYGYTF. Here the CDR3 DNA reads TGTGCAAGTCGCTTACTGTCCCCGGGGGCAGGTGCCAACTATGGCTACACCTTC.

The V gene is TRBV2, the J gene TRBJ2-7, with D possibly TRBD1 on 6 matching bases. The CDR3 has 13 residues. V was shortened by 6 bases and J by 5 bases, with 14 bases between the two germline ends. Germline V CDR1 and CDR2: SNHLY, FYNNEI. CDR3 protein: CASRKQGLHEQYF. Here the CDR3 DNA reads TGTGCCAGCAGGAAACAGGGTCTCCACGAGCAGTACTTC. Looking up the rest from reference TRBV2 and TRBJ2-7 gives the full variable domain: EPEVTQTPSHQVTQMGQEVILRCVPISNHLYFYWYRQILGQKVEFLVSFYNNEISEKSEIFDDQFSVERPDGSNFTLKIRSTKLEDSAMYFCASRKQGLHEQYFGPGTRLTVT.

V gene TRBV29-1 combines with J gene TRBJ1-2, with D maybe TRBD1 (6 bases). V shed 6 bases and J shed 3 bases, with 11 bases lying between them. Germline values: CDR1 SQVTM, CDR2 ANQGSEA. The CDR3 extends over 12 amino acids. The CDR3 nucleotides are TGCAGCGTCCTACAGGGAGACTATGGCTACACCTTC. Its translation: CSVLQGDYGYTF.

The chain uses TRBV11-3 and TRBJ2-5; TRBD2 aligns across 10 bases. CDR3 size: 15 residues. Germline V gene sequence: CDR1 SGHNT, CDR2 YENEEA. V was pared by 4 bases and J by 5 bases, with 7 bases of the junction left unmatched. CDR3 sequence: CASSSRAGGHETQYF. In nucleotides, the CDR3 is TGTGCCAGCAGCTCGAGAGCGGGGGGGCATGAGACCCAGTACTTC.

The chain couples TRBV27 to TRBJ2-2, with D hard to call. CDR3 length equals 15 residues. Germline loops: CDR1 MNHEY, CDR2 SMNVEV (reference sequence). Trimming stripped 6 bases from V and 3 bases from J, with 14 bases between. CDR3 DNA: TGTGCCAGCAGAAATCCTGGCAGCTACACCGGGGAGCTGTTTTTT. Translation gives CASRNPGSYTGELFF.

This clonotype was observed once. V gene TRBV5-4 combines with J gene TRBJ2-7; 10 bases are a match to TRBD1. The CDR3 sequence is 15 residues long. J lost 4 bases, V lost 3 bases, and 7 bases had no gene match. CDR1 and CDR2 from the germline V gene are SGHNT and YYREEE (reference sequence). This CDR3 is CASSSGTGAGYEQYF. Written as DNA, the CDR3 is TGTGCCAGCAGCTCCGGGACAGGGGCGGGTTACGAGCAGTACTTC.

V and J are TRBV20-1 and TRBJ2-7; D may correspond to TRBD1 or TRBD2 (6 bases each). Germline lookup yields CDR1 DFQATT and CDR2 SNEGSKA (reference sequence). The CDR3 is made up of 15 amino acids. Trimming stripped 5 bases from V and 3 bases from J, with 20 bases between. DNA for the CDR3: TGCAGTGCTCGGGGGAGGACAGCACGGGACTACGAGCAGTACTTC. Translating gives CSARGRTARDYEQYF.

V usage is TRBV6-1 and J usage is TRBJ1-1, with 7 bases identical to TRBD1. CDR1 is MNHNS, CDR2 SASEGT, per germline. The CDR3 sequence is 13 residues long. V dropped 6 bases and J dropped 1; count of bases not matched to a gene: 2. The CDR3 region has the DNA TGTGCCAGCAGACGGACAGGGAACACTGAAGCTTTCTTT. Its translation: CASRRTGNTEAFF.

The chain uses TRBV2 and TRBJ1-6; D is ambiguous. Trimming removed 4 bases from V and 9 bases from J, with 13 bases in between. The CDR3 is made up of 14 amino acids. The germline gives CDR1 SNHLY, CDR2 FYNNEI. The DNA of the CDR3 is TGTGCCAGCAGTGCCGGCAGGTCGCGTTCACCCCTCCACTTT. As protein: CASSAGRSRSPLHF. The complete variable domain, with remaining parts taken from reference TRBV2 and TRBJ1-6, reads EPEVTQTPSHQVTQMGQEVILRCVPISNHLYFYWYRQILGQKVEFLVSFYNNEISEKSEIFDDQFSVERPDGSNFTLKIRSTKLEDSAMYFCASSAGRSRSPLHFGNGTRLTVT.

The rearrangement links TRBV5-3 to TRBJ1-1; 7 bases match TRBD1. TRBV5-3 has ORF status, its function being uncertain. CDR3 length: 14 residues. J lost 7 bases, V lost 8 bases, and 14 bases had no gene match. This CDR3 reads CASSGSTGVGEAFF. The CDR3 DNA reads TGTGCCAGCAGCGGATCTACAGGGGTGGGTGAAGCTTTCTTT.